This passage covers 9 T cell receptor beta chains from one sample sequenced in a study of T cells in Graves' hyperthyroidism and ophthalmopathy. Amplification targeted TCR beta CDR3 regions from RNA transcripts. TCR CDR3 regions were first amplified by RT-PCR with HTBI primers. TCRdb analysed the multiplex PCR reads with MiXCR anew, one entry per CDR3 protein. The sample yields a few hundred thousand distinct CDR3 sequences, roughly 18% seen once. The specimen was blood. The receptors originated from a man between 18 and 29 years old with Graves' ophthalmopathy.

Note on this clonotype: A much bigger clone sits one base away, suggesting this may be a read error. The J gene is TRBJ1-1, the V gene TRBV2; D is ambiguous. This CDR3 is built from 14 residues. Trimming left V 6 bases short and J 3 bases short, with 14 bases between. The germline V gene encodes CDR1 SNHLY and CDR2 FYNNEI. Written as DNA, the CDR3 is TGTGCCAGCAGCCCCGCGTTTCCTGACACTGAAGCTTTCTTT. The encoded protein is CASSPAFPDTEAFF.

In its sample, this clonotype was seen many times. A read error may explain this, as a much larger clone is one base away. The rearrangement links TRBV24-1 to TRBJ1-2; TRBD1 is a possible D gene (5 bases). The V gene's germline CDR1 is KGHDR and CDR2 SFDVKD. Trimming took off 3 bases at V and 3 bases at J, with 7 bases between the two ends. This CDR3 is 13 amino acids long. CDR3 nucleotide sequence: TGTGCCACCAGTGATGGGGCGGACTATGGCTACACCTTC. Residues: CATSDGADYGYTF.

This clonotype has more than one count but fewer than ten. V usage is TRBV29-1 and J usage is TRBJ2-5, with a possible D match to TRBD1 (5 bases). The CDR3 covers 13 residues. Germline CDR1 and CDR2: SQVTM and ANQGSEA. V gave up 4 bases and J gave up 0 bases, with 9 bases separating them. CDR3 residues: CSVVRANQETQYF. The CDR3 DNA is TGCAGCGTTGTCAGGGCGAACCAAGAGACCCAGTACTTC.

This clonotype occurred many times. The chain uses TRBV5-1 and TRBJ2-7; either TRBD1 or TRBD2 may supply D (5 bases each). The CDR3 is 14 residues long. Trimming removed 3 bases at V and 6 bases at J, with 16 bases between. The germline V gene encodes CDR1 SGHRS and CDR2 YFSETQ. The CDR3 region is CASSWGSSRPEQYF. CDR3 sequence (DNA): TGCGCCAGCAGCTGGGGGTCAAGTCGACCCGAGCAGTACTTC. The whole variable domain, remainder taken from reference TRBV5-1 and TRBJ2-7, is KAGVTQTPRYLIKTRGQQVTLSCSPISGHRSVSWYQQTPGQGLQFLFEYFSETQRNKGNFPGRFSGRQFSNSRSEMNVSTLELGDSALYLCASSWGSSRPEQYFGPGTRLTVT.

This chain links TRBV11-2 with TRBJ2-1; TRBD2 is a possible D gene (7 bases). CDR3 length equals 15 residues. V was pared by 5 bases and J by 7 bases, with 18 bases between. Germline assignment: CDR1 SGHAT and CDR2 FQNNGV. For the CDR3, the DNA is TGTGCCAGCAGCCCCTTAGGGGGGGCCGTAAATGAGCAGTTCTTC. Residues: CASSPLGGAVNEQFF.

This clonotype has more than one count but fewer than ten. A much larger clone sits a single nucleotide away, making a read error possible. The chain combines TRBV5-4 with TRBJ2-2, with 7 bases fitting TRBD1. The CDR3 is made up of 15 amino acids. V gave up 3 bases and J gave up 0 bases; unmatched junction bases: 2. Germline CDR1 SGHNT, CDR2 YYREEE (reference sequence). The CDR3 loop reads CASSWGQPNTGELFF. CDR3 DNA sequence: TGTGCCAGCAGCTGGGGACAGCCGAACACCGGGGAGCTGTTTTTT. The complete variable domain, with remaining parts taken from reference TRBV5-4 and TRBJ2-2, reads ETGVTQSPTHLIKTRGQQVTLRCSSQSGHNTVSWYQQALGQGPQFIFQYYREEENGRGNFPPRFSGLQFPNYSSELNVNALELDDSALYLCASSWGQPNTGELFFGEGSRLTVL.

The chain is built from TRBV12-3 or TRBV12-4 and TRBJ1-2; TRBD1 might be the D (5 bases). This CDR3 comprises 15 residues. Trimming took 4 bases from V and 2 from J, leaving 14 bases between them. As DNA, the CDR3 is TGTGCCAGCAGTTCCCCGGGGCGAAAAAACTATGGCTACACCTTC. This sequence encodes CASSSPGRKNYGYTF.

This chain uses TRBV2 with TRBJ1-1; TRBD1 matches 11 bases. This CDR3 spans 16 amino acids. Germline lookup yields CDR1 SNHLY and CDR2 FYNNEI. The V segment lost 6 bases and the J segment 7 bases; nucleotides outside the gene matches: 13. CDR3 protein: CASSAHRDRGFGEAFF. DNA of the CDR3: TGTGCCAGCAGCGCCCACCGGGACAGGGGGTTTGGTGAAGCTTTCTTT. Using reference TRBV2 and TRBJ1-1 for the parts outside the CDR3, the full variable domain is EPEVTQTPSHQVTQMGQEVILRCVPISNHLYFYWYRQILGQKVEFLVSFYNNEISEKSEIFDDQFSVERPDGSNFTLKIRSTKLEDSAMYFCASSAHRDRGFGEAFFGQGTRLTVV.

This clonotype was observed a handful of times. The rearrangement links TRBV4-1 to TRBJ1-1, with a tentative D call TRBD1 (5 bases). The CDR3 covers 15 residues. V lost 3 bases and J 6 bases, leaving 17 bases between the germline ends. Germline V gene sequence: CDR1 MGHRA, CDR2 YSYEKL. The CDR3 region has the DNA TGCGCCAGCAGCCAGAGGGACTGGCTGCCGGCTGAAGCTTTCTTT. Residues: CASSQRDWLPAEAFF.